This TCR beta chain was profiled in a study of CD8+CD57+ T cells in acquired aplastic anemia. Study context: Quantities of DNA derived from sorted CD4+ and CD8+ cells averaged approximately 3.3 ug.

Those patients picked for sequencing had displayed CD8+CD57+ cell expansion on flow cytometry. As a group, the patients uniformly had severe acquired aplastic anemia. Trimming removed 3 bases at V and 1 base at J, with 15 bases between. The CDR3 totals 15 residues. Germline V lookup: CDR1 DFQATT, CDR2 SNEGSKA (reference sequence). For CDR3 and TCR beta VDJ profiling, genomic DNA was the template used. TCRdb reprocessed the reads via MiXCR and lists one record per CDR3 protein. The sample lists roughly 290,000 distinct CDR3 sequences; roughly 61% were seen once. General study results and limits: Patients and controls turned out to have approximately 29 CD8+ CDR3 sequences in common.

As for this clonotype: Its antigen is still unknown.

The chain links TRBV20-1 to TRBJ1-1, with unresolved D. The origin of this receptor is a human donor with aplastic anemia. Sequenced sample: sorted CD4+, CD8+, or CD8+CD57+ T cells (not recorded which) from PBMCs. CDR3 coding DNA: TGCAGTGCTAGCCAACAGCAAGTCGCGAACACTGAAGCTTTCTTT. It codes for CSASQQQVANTEAFF.